The T cell receptor beta chain described here comes from a study of OX40 agonist ivuxolimab in advanced cancers. Whole-study context: The group had a mean age of around 60 years, ranged from roughly 23 to 90, and was 82.7% male.

V lost 4 bases and J 0 bases, leaving 13 bases between the germline ends. The length of the CDR3 is 15 residues. Germline V CDR1 and CDR2: MNHNS, SASEGT. TCRdb's table, derived via immunoSEQ multiplex PCR, lists solely in-frame clones and lacks some. The table records tens of thousands of clones, about 90% of them present only once. The sequenced sample was CD4+ or CD8+ T cells sorted from blood, obtained in a trial of the OX40 agonist ivuxolimab. The chain recombines TRBV6-1 with TRBJ2-7, with D unclear. The TCR comes from an adult with an advanced solid tumor such as melanoma, head and neck, liver or kidney cancer. The CDR3 bases are TGTGCCAGCAGTGGCCCAGAGATTCTCTCCTACGAGCAGTACTTC. It translates to CASSGPEILSYEQYF.